The T cell receptor (beta chain) under discussion was sequenced for a study of cytomegalovirus exposure and HLA in healthy donors. Study-wide findings and caveats: According to an earlier analysis, most TCR beta V segments yielded productive rearrangements about 87% or about 30% of the time.

Primers for the PCR totalled 60 Vbeta and 13 Jbeta. The assay was immunoSEQ multiplex PCR, and TCRdb's table has in-frame clones only and misses some. The repertoire includes fewer than 250,000 clones, 79% of them detected once, and 1.6% sits in the top ten. The CDR3 spans 15 residues. The V and J ends lost 4 bases and 5 bases respectively, with 16 bases between them. Germline V gives CDR1 SGHRS, CDR2 YFSETQ. Each of the donors was a healthy bone marrow donor. As regards this clone: Its antigen is not known.

This chain uses TRBV5-1 with TRBJ1-5, with D perhaps matching TRBD1 (5 bases). The clonotype was recovered from a woman in her late teens or twenties in good health and CMV-seronegative. The sequencing sample was made of PBMCs. The CDR3: CASSPAGEVHQPQHF. The CDR3 DNA sequence: TGCGCCAGCAGCCCGGCGGGGGAAGTCCATCAGCCCCAGCATTTT.